This T cell receptor (beta chain) was retrieved from a study of T-cell reconstitution after alpha-beta-depleted transplantation in children. Trimming removed 10 bases at V and 0 bases at J, with 17 bases between. Germline V gene data show CDR1 as SEHNR and CDR2 as FQNEAQ (reference sequence). CDR3 length equals 15 residues. Unique molecular identifiers were incorporated during preparation of the TCRbeta library. MiXCR was run by TCRdb on the PCR reads, yielding one entry per CDR3 protein. The data show approximately 300,000 distinct CDR3 sequences, 10% seen once. In its sample, this clonotype was seen once.

V usage is TRBV7-9 and J usage is TRBJ2-3; D gene unclear. The sample here was PBMCs, taken before TCRalphabeta/CD19-depleted stem cell transplant. The clonotype originates from a boy under two years old with acute myeloid leukemia, due to receive a stem cell transplant. The CDR3: CAIFAVGSSTDTQYF. As DNA, the CDR3 is TGTGCCATCTTTGCCGTGGGCTCTAGCACAGATACGCAGTATTTT.